The TCR beta chain under discussion was sequenced for a study of T cell repertoires in cytomegalovirus infection. Study context: Carrying CMV and the relevant HLA type showed in public TCR beta signatures.

Study-level points and caveats: The ex vivo response showed dominance by HLA-C-restricted CMV-specific TCR beta clonotypes.

Via MiXCR, TCRdb re-called the reads, giving one row per CDR3 protein. Among roughly 630,000 distinct CDR3 sequences listed, approximately 24% were seen once. This clonotype was seen at least ten times. What it binds is not known. V lost 2 bases, J lost 3 bases, and 11 bases lay in between. The CDR3 has 15 amino acids. CDR1 and CDR2 (germline): MNHNS, SASEGT. The sequenced material came from CD8+ T cells from PBMCs. The sequence came from a human donor in good health (CMV status not recorded). Some clones in this sample may be carry-over from other donors' samples. The genes are TRBV6-1 and TRBJ2-1; D gene unclear. The chain's CDR3 is CASSERVSGYNEQFF. The CDR3 coding sequence is TGTGCCAGCAGTGAACGAGTGAGTGGCTACAATGAGCAGTTCTTC.